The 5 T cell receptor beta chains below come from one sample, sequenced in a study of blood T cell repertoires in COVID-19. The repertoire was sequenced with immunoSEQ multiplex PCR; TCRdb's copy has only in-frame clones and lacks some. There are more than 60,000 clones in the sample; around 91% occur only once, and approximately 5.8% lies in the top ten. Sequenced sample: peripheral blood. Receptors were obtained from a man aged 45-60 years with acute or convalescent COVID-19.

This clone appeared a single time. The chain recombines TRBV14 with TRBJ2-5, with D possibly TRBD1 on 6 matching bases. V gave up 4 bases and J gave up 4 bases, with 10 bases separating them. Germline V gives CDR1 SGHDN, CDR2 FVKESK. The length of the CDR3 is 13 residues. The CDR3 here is CASSPTRGETQYF. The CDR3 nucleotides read TGTGCCAGCAGCCCCACCAGGGGAGAGACCCAGTACTTC.

The CDR3 here is CAISLGQGALNEQFF. The CDR3 DNA follows: TGTGCCATCAGTCTAGGACAGGGGGCCTTAAATGAGCAGTTCTTC. The chain joins TRBV10-3 to TRBJ2-1; 11 nucleotides match TRBD1. The CDR3 consists of 15 residues. Looked up from germline, CDR1 is ENHRY and CDR2 is SYGVKD. J was trimmed by 7 bases and V by 5 bases; bases with no gene match: 7.

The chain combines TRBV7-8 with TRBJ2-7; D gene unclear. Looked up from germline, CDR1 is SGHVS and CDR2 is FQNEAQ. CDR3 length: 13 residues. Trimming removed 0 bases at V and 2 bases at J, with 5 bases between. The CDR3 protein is CASSLATAYEQYF. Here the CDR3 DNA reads TGTGCCAGCAGCTTAGCGACTGCCTACGAGCAGTACTTC.

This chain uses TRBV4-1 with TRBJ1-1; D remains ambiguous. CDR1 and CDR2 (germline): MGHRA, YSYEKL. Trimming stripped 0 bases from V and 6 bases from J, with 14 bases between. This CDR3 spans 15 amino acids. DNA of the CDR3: TGCGCCAGCAGCCAAGAAAGTGGTGTCAGCGCTGAAGCTTTCTTT. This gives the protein CASSQESGVSAEAFF.

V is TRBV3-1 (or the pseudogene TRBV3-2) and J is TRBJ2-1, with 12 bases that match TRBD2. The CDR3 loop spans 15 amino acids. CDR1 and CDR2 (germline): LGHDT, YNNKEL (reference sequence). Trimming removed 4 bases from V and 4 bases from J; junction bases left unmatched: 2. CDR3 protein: CASSLGLAGYNEQFF. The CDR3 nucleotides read TGTGCCAGCAGCCTCGGACTAGCGGGATACAATGAGCAGTTCTTC.